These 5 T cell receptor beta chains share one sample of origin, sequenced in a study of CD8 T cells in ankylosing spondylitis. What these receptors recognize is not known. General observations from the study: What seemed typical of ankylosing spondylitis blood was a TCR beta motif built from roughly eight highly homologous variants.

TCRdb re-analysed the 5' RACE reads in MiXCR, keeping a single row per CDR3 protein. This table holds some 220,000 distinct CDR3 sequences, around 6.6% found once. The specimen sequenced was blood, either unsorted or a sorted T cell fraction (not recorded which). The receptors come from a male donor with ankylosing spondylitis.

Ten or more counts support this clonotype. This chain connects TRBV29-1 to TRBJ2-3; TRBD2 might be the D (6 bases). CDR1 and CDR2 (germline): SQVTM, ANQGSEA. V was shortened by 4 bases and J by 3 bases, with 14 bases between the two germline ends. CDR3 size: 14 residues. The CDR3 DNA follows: TGCAGCGTTGTGCGGGGTCCGGGAACAGATACGCAGTATTTT. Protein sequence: CSVVRGPGTDTQYF.

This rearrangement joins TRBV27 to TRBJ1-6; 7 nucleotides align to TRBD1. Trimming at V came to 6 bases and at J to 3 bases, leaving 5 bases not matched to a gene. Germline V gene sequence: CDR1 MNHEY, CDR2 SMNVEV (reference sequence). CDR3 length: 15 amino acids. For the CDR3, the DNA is TGTGCCAGCAGCCAGGGACAGTACTATAATTCACCCCTCCACTTT. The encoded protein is CASSQGQYYNSPLHF.

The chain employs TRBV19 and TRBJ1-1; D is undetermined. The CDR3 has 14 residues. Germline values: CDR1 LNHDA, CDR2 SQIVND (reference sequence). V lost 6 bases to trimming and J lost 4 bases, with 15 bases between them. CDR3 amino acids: CASSHHWAVTEAFF. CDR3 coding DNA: TGTGCCAGTAGCCACCACTGGGCGGTCACTGAAGCTTTCTTT.

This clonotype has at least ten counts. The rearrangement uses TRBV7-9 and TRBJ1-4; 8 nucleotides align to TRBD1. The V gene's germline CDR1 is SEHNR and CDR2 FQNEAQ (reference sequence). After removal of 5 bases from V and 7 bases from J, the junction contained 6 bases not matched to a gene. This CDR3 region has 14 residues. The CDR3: CASSTDRAGEKLFF. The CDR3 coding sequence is TGTGCCAGCAGCACGGACAGGGCCGGTGAAAAACTGTTTTTT.

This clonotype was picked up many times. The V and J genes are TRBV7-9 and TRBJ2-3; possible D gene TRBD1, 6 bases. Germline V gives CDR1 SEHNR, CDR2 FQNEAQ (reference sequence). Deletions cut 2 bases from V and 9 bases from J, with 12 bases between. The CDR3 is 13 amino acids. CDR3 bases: TGTGCCAGCAGCTTACCGACAGGTTTAACGCAGTATTTT. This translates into CASSLPTGLTQYF. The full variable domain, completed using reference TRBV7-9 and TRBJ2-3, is DTGVSQNPRHKITKRGQNVTFRCDPISEHNRLYWYRQTLGQGPEFLTYFQNEAQLEKSRLLSDRFSAERPKGSFSTLEIQRTEQGDSAMYLCASSLPTGLTQYFGPGTRLTVL.